The clone carrying this TCR beta chain was detected many times. Its antigen is not known. The sample comes from a study of CD8+CD57+ T cells in acquired aplastic anemia. Study-wide context: Healthy donors yielded roughly 9.9 million CD4+ cell reads on average.

After removal of 1 base from V and 5 bases from J, the junction contained 4 bases not matched to a gene. Germline V lookup: CDR1 MNHNS, CDR2 SASEGT. CDR3 length: 14 residues. Study results and limitations: Under 35 was the count of CD8+ CDR3 sequences that patients shared with controls.

Genomic DNA, serving as template, underwent TCR beta VDJ and CDR3 profiling. TCRdb reprocessed the reads with MiXCR, giving one entry per CDR3 protein. The data contain roughly 80,000 distinct CDR3 sequences, under 50% of them singletons. The specimen sequenced was sorted CD4+, CD8+, or CD8+CD57+ T cells (not recorded which) from PBMCs. The clonotype comes from a human donor in good health, serving as a control. The chain uses TRBV6-1 and TRBJ1-2; 7 bases map to TRBD1. CDR3 residues: CASSEGQGGYGYTF. CDR3 sequence (DNA): TGTGCCAGCAGTGAAGGACAGGGAGGGTATGGCTACACCTTC.